This note documents a single T cell receptor beta chain sequence. Its recognized antigen is unknown. Within one base of it there is no much larger clone, and no base qualities were kept. These data come from a study of beta chain features in type 1 diabetes (dated by TCRdb to 2017 to 2018). In the study overall: Mean age, gender distribution, total cell number and subset yield did not differ between patients and healthy donors. Across all samples, 90 million to 130 million sorted cells were examined, and cell number per subset correlated strongly with RNA yield. Regulatory and stem cell-like memory subsets were obtained from only 8 patients and about eight healthy donors, while naive and central memory subsets were obtained from all 30 or so donors. In the study, TCRB repertoires of sorted circulating CD4+ T cell subsets from recently diagnosed type 1 diabetes patients were compared with those of matched healthy donors.

V is pruned by 4 bases and J by 4 bases, leaving 1 base of the junction without a gene match. The CDR3 has 15 amino acids, counting the end cysteine and phenylalanine. Just the 45-base CDR3 DNA is kept, in frame starting at base 1. The germline V gene (reference sequence) specifies LNHDA as CDR1 and SQIVND as CDR2. From each donor, a single peripheral blood sample of 100 to 150 mL on average was drawn into heparinised tubes. Using a panel that included CD45RO, CCR7, CD25, CD127, CD95 and CD27, naive, central memory, regulatory and stem cell-like memory CD4+ T cells were sorted on a BD FACSAria II. Purity was above 95% for every sorted population. PBMCs were isolated immediately by Lymphoprep density gradient centrifugation and stained directly without culture. Samples were stained and sorted in pairs, with one healthy donor and one patient per experiment, so that batch effects were minimized. The High Capacity cDNA Reverse Transcription Kit was used to reverse transcribe all of the isolated RNA, meaning that expressed TCRB transcripts were what got sequenced. Stem cell-like memory T cell samples underwent survey-depth immunoSEQ sequencing, averaging about 1.01 million total reads per sample. After sorted cells were lysed in RLT buffer, RNA was extracted with DNase-treated RNeasy Micro or Mini kits, with the choice depending on cell number. To prevent cross-contamination, each cell subset was processed individually, whereas patient and healthy donor samples were processed jointly. TCRB sequences were amplified from cDNA with the immunoSEQ multiplex PCR, producing 87-bp fragments spanning the CDR3 region. Amplicons were sequenced on the Illumina HiSeq platform. As for how the authors treated the data: PCR bias was computationally corrected using synthetic template baselines, reads within Hamming distance 2 were collapsed, and singletons that could not be merged were discarded. Reads were aligned against IMGT so that V, D and J genes, CDR3 length and insertions or deletions at six rearrangement sites could be assigned. Clonotype counts were normalized to sorted cell number within each subset before computing true diversity and Gini coefficients with the tcR R package. The overlap coefficient, calculated on TCRB nucleotide sequences, was used to quantify repertoire sharing. TCRdb limited this immuneACCESS table to in-frame rearrangements with V and J called. A share of clones is missing; checked studies link under half to unresolved V genes, and the rest is unexplained. V and J calls and clone size follow that table, whereas D and trimming were derived from the DNA. For this sample there are 40,000 to 60,000 clones; just under 65% appear just once. The ten top clones hold 0.29% of the sample.

Summary of the overall study and its limitations: PCR may preferentially amplify shorter templates, but because patient and control samples were amplified and corrected together, any resulting skew would affect both groups equally. Because cDNA rather than genomic DNA was sequenced, highly expressing activated cells could have been over-represented, although no difference in activation and CD3 levels was found between groups. Patients with type 1 diabetes made fewer insertions and deleted more nucleotides at VDJ recombination sites, implying thymic rearrangement abnormalities. Naive, central memory and regulatory TCRB repertoires appeared more similar among patients than among healthy donors. Because small numbers of individuals were included in the HLA sub-analyses, any influence of HLA type on TCRB rearrangement was left unresolved. A moderate but significant shortening of TCRB CDR3 length was observed in type 1 diabetes patients in all four CD4+ subsets.

The rearrangement combines TRBV19 with TRBJ2-1; 13 bases in between match TRBD2. The TCR was taken from a woman aged 25-40 years with type 1 diabetes. The sequenced sample consisted of stem cell memory CD4+ T cells from blood. The sample's cell subset or site label, decoded: stem cell-like memory CD4+ T cells. The nucleotide sequence is TGTGCCAGTAGTACGGGACTAGCGGGATACAATGAGCAGTTCTTC. Translated, this is CASSTGLAGYNEQFF.